What follows are 29 T cell receptor beta chains derived from one specimen sequenced in a study of vaccination effects on CD4 cells after COVID-19. The repertoire was sequenced with immunoSEQ multiplex PCR; TCRdb's copy has only in-frame clones and lacks some. The sample lists about 45,000 clones, 65% to 70% seen once, with more than 30% in the top ten. What these receptors recognize is not known. Peptide-pool stimulation followed by sequencing identified expanded antigen-specific CD4+ clonotypes in the ViraFEST assay. Following 10 days of culture, CD4+ T cells were isolated. Infection with SARS-CoV-2 occurred in the person between March and December 2020, and PCR confirmed it. Sequenced here: CD4+ T cells from PBMCs cultured with a peptide pool, sampled before COVID-19 vaccination. These receptors were collected from a human donor who had a prior SARS-CoV-2 infection.

The chain links TRBV30 to TRBJ1-4; D remains ambiguous. The CDR3 consists of 14 residues. V was pared by 3 bases and J by 5 bases, with 13 bases between. Germline CDR1 and CDR2: GTSNPN and SVGIG (reference sequence). Here the CDR3 reads CAWSPAAFNEKLFF. As DNA, the CDR3 is TGTGCCTGGAGCCCAGCAGCCTTCAATGAAAAACTGTTTTTT. Using reference TRBV30 and TRBJ1-4 for the parts outside the CDR3, the full variable domain is SQTIHQWPATLVQPVGSPLSLECTVEGTSNPNLYWYRQAAGRGLQLLFYSVGIGQISSEVPQNLSASRPQDRQFILSSKKLLLSDSGFYLCAWSPAAFNEKLFFGSGTQLSVL.

This clone was observed a handful of times. The chain joins TRBV24-1 to TRBJ2-1; a possible D gene is TRBD2 (5 bases). Germline V CDR1 and CDR2: KGHDR, SFDVKD. The CDR3 totals 12 residues. Trimming took 7 bases from V and 8 from J, leaving 11 bases between them. The CDR3 region is CATSGKVYEQFF. The CDR3 nucleotides are TGTGCCACCAGCGGGAAGGTCTATGAGCAGTTCTTC.

This chain uses TRBV24-1 with TRBJ2-5, with 10 bases matching TRBD2. The CDR3 sequence is 13 residues long. Germline V CDR1 and CDR2: KGHDR, SFDVKD. V dropped 7 bases and J dropped 5; count of bases not matched to a gene: 3. CDR3 loop: CATRGTSVETQYF. DNA for the CDR3: TGTGCCACCAGGGGGACTAGCGTCGAGACCCAGTACTTC.

The chain recombines TRBV4-2 with TRBJ1-2; tentatively, D is TRBD1 (5 bases). Germline V gene lookup returns CDR1 LGHNA and CDR2 YNFKEQ. The V end was cut by 4 bases, the J end by 4 bases, with 16 bases between. This CDR3 region has 15 residues. CDR3 coding DNA: TGTGCCAGCAGCCGAGAGTGGGGGTATAGCTATGGCTACACCTTC. Translation gives CASSREWGYSYGYTF.

The chain carries TRBV27 and TRBJ1-2, with unresolved D. The CDR3 is made up of 14 amino acids. V lost 6 bases to trimming and J lost 0 bases, with 11 bases between them. Germline CDR1 and CDR2: MNHEY and SMNVEV (reference sequence). CDR3: CASRGSASNYGYTF. The CDR3 DNA reads TGTGCCAGCAGAGGGTCAGCGTCTAACTATGGCTACACCTTC.

The chain employs TRBV18 and TRBJ2-3; D not resolved. The V end lost 3 bases, the J end lost 2 bases, and 12 bases lay between the germline ends. The CDR3 loop spans 15 amino acids. Germline loops: CDR1 KGHSH, CDR2 LQKENI. The DNA for the CDR3 is TGTGCCAGCTCACCGCTAACCGCGGCCACAGATACGCAGTATTTT. Its translation: CASSPLTAATDTQYF.

This clone was seen just once. The gene calls are TRBV19 and TRBJ2-5; 7 positions match TRBD1. After removal of 3 bases from V and 5 bases from J, the junction contained 12 bases not matched to a gene. There are 16 residues in the CDR3. Germline V gives CDR1 LNHDA, CDR2 SQIVND (reference sequence). The CDR3 reads CASSMRAVTRGETQYF. Here the CDR3 DNA reads TGTGCCAGTAGTATGCGAGCGGTAACCAGGGGGGAGACCCAGTACTTC.

The V and J genes are TRBV6-6 and TRBJ1-5, with D maybe TRBD1 (5 bases). The CDR3 has 15 amino acids. Trimming removed 2 bases at V and 7 bases at J, with 15 bases between. Germline V gene sequence: CDR1 MNHNY, CDR2 SVGAGI (reference sequence). CDR3 nucleotide sequence: TGTGCCAGCAGTTACCAGCCTGAACAGGTACAGCCCCAGCATTTT. It encodes CASSYQPEQVQPQHF.

This clone has a handful of counts. The chain carries TRBV3-1 (or the pseudogene TRBV3-2) and TRBJ2-1; 12 bases match TRBD2. The CDR3 has 18 residues. Germline V gene lookup returns CDR1 LGHDT and CDR2 YNNKEL (reference sequence). Unmatched junction bases numbered 13, after V lost 0 bases and J lost 10 bases. The DNA for the CDR3 is TGTGCCAGCAGCCAAGATCCATCGAGGACTAGCGGGACCCCCGAGCAGTTCTTC. Amino acids: CASSQDPSRTSGTPEQFF.

Comment on this clone: The junction departs from germline at one end; a sequencing error may be responsible. This chain links TRBV18 with TRBJ2-1; D could derive from TRBD1 or TRBD2 (5 bases each). CDR1 and CDR2 from the germline V gene are KGHSH and LQKENI. The CDR3 covers 15 residues. Written as DNA, the CDR3 is TGTGCCAGTTCACATGGGGGAGTCTGGTACAATGAGCAGTTCTTC. This sequence encodes CASSHGGVWYNEQFF.

This clone was seen a few times. The V and J genes are TRBV7-9 and TRBJ1-1; D gene uncertain. The CDR3 spans 14 residues. The ends were cut back, 6 bases at V and 6 bases at J, with 17 bases in the middle. From germline, CDR1 is SEHNR and CDR2 FQNEAQ (reference sequence). The CDR3: CASSSRADGPEAFF. The CDR3 nucleotides are TGTGCCAGCAGTTCACGAGCGGACGGCCCTGAAGCTTTCTTT.

This rearrangement joins TRBV14 to TRBJ2-5; 8 nucleotides agree with TRBD2. V trimming: 4 bases; J trimming: 5 bases; junction bases outside the gene matches: 12. The CDR3 has 16 residues. Germline loops: CDR1 SGHDN, CDR2 FVKESK. CDR3 region: CASSLGLGLGLETQYF. The DNA for the CDR3 is TGTGCCAGCAGCCTTGGACTGGGACTAGGTTTGGAGACCCAGTACTTC.

This clone occurred once. This chain links TRBV5-1 with TRBJ2-2; either TRBD1 or TRBD2 may fit D (5 bases each). This CDR3 region has 16 residues. Between the trimmed V and J ends, which lost 4 bases and 7 bases, there was a span of 20 bases. The germline V gene encodes CDR1 SGHRS and CDR2 YFSETQ. CDR3 DNA sequence: TGCGCCAGCAGCGCTGGTCCGGGGCAGGGCTACGGGGAGCTGTTTTTT. Its translation is CASSAGPGQGYGELFF. Based on the CDR3 plus reference TRBV5-1 and TRBJ2-2, the full variable domain is KAGVTQTPRYLIKTRGQQVTLSCSPISGHRSVSWYQQTPGQGLQFLFEYFSETQRNKGNFPGRFSGRQFSNSRSEMNVSTLELGDSALYLCASSAGPGQGYGELFFGEGSRLTVL.

The V call is TRBV7-3, the J call TRBJ2-1; 14 bases align to TRBD2. V was clipped by 5 bases and J by 7 bases; unmatched bases: 7. CDR3 size: 16 residues. The germline V gene encodes CDR1 SGHTA and CDR2 FQGTGA. The CDR3 reads CASSLRGLAGVNEQFF. CDR3 DNA sequence: TGTGCCAGCAGCCTAAGGGGACTAGCGGGAGTAAATGAGCAGTTCTTC. The whole variable domain, filled in from reference TRBV7-3 and TRBJ2-1, reads GAGVSQTPSNKVTEKGKYVELRCDPISGHTALYWYRQSLGQGPEFLIYFQGTGAADDSGLPNDRFFAVRPEGSVSTLKIQRTERGDSAVYLCASSLRGLAGVNEQFFGPGTRLTVL.

The rearrangement joins TRBV9 to TRBJ2-2, with TRBD2 identical over 8 bases. J lost 5 bases, V lost 0 bases, and 3 bases had no gene match. This CDR3 spans 15 amino acids. Germline CDR1 reads SGDLS; CDR2 reads YYNGEE. The CDR3 nucleotides read TGTGCCAGCAGCGTAGGGGGACTAGATACCGGGGAGCTGTTTTTT. As protein: CASSVGGLDTGELFF.

The chain joins TRBV18 to TRBJ2-2, with 7 nucleotides matching TRBD1. The length of the CDR3 is 15 residues. The ends lost 3 bases at V and 1 base at J; junction bases unmatched: 2. Looked up from germline, CDR1 is KGHSH and CDR2 is LQKENI. CDR3 sequence: CASSPGTVNTGELFF. CDR3 DNA sequence: TGTGCCAGCTCACCCGGGACAGTGAACACCGGGGAGCTGTTTTTT.

This clone was observed a handful of times. This chain connects TRBV7-6 to TRBJ1-6; D remains ambiguous. Deletions cut 3 bases from V and 10 bases from J, with 10 bases between. Germline V gives CDR1 SGHVS, CDR2 FNYEAQ. This CDR3 has 13 amino acids. DNA of the CDR3: TGTGCCAGCAGCTTTGGATCGGGCTCACCCCTCCACTTT. Its translation: CASSFGSGSPLHF.

The rearrangement joins TRBV11-3 to TRBJ2-1, with D tentatively TRBD1 (5 bases). CDR3 length: 14 amino acids. Germline values: CDR1 SGHNT, CDR2 YENEEA. Trimming shortened V by 5 bases and J by 8 bases, and 16 bases separated the two germline ends. CDR3 amino acids: CASSPQKGQDEQFF. The CDR3, as DNA: TGTGCCAGCAGCCCTCAAAAGGGGCAGGATGAGCAGTTCTTC.

This clone was counted between two and nine times. V is TRBV15 and J is TRBJ1-6, with a possible D match to TRBD1 (5 bases). From germline, CDR1 is LNHNV and CDR2 YYDKDF (reference sequence). V lost 0 bases to trimming and J lost 10 bases, with 13 bases between them. The CDR3 sequence is 15 residues long. The CDR3 reads CATSRDRGTGSPLHF. In DNA, the CDR3 is TGTGCCACCAGCAGAGATCGGGGGACGGGCTCACCCCTCCACTTT. Full variable domain (outside the CDR3, taken from reference TRBV15 and TRBJ1-6): DAMVIQNPRYQVTQFGKPVTLSCSQTLNHNVMYWYQQKSSQAPKLLFHYYDKDFNNEADTPDNFQSRRPNTSFCFLDIRSPGLGDTAMYLCATSRDRGTGSPLHFGNGTRLTVT.

The gene calls are TRBV6-2 or TRBV6-3 and TRBJ2-3, with D perhaps TRBD2 (5 bases). The CDR3 totals 12 residues. Trimming left V 2 bases short and J 8 bases short, with 8 bases between. Germline V gives CDR1 MNHEY, CDR2 SVGEGT. The CDR3: CASSYRAGTQYF. CDR3 bases: TGTGCCAGCAGTTACCGGGCGGGTACGCAGTATTTT.

The chain couples TRBV4-1 to TRBJ1-6; possible D gene TRBD1, 5 bases. Germline V lookup: CDR1 MGHRA, CDR2 YSYEKL. This CDR3 is 17 amino acids long. Deletions cut 3 bases from V and 10 bases from J, with 22 bases between. In nucleotides, the CDR3 is TGCGCCAGCAGCCAGAATCTAGGGGCTAGTCGACGATCACCCCTCCACTTT. This codes for CASSQNLGASRRSPLHF.

This clone was seen a few times. This sequence joins TRBV7-3 and TRBJ2-3; no clear D gene. The CDR3 covers 13 residues. The germline gives CDR1 SGHTA, CDR2 FQGTGA. V lost 3 bases and J lost 6, with 10 bases in between. Here the CDR3 reads CASSLRPVDTQYF. CDR3 DNA sequence: TGTGCCAGCAGCTTGCGTCCGGTGGATACGCAGTATTTT.

This clone was observed a handful of times. The chain has TRBV15 and TRBJ1-6, with D possibly being TRBD1 (5 bases). Trimming pared 1 base from V and 9 bases from J, leaving 16 bases between. The germline V gene has CDR1 LNHNV and CDR2 YYDKDF (reference sequence). The CDR3 has 16 residues. CDR3 in amino acids: CATSRGGSSLGSPLHF. The CDR3 nucleotides read TGTGCCACCAGCAGAGGGGGCTCCTCCCTAGGTTCACCCCTCCACTTT.

This rearrangement joins TRBV6-6 to TRBJ1-2; tentative D call: TRBD1 (6 bases). The CDR3 spans 16 residues. Germline V gives CDR1 MNHNY, CDR2 SVGAGI (reference sequence). Trimming pared 1 base from V and 4 bases from J, leaving 16 bases between. CDR3 nucleotides: TGTGCCAGCAGTTACTGGGGGGGGGCTTCCTCCTATGGCTACACCTTC. The encoded protein is CASSYWGGASSYGYTF.

The J gene is TRBJ2-3, the V gene TRBV2, with 8 bases identical to TRBD2. The CDR3 covers 13 residues. Looked up from germline, CDR1 is SNHLY and CDR2 is FYNNEI. V dropped 10 bases and J dropped 2; count of bases not matched to a gene: 5. DNA for the CDR3: TGTGCCACCCAGCGGGGGCCCACAGATACGCAGTATTTT. Translation: CATQRGPTDTQYF.

This clone was seen only once. The rearrangement joins TRBV6-2 or TRBV6-3 to TRBJ1-1; D might be TRBD1 (6 bases). The CDR3 consists of 15 residues. The V end was cut by 7 bases, the J end by 4 bases, with 19 bases between. Germline CDR1 is MNHEY and CDR2 is SVGEGT. The CDR3 is CASTPVGGRFTEAFF. CDR3 in DNA: TGTGCCAGCACCCCCGTCGGGGGGCGCTTCACTGAAGCTTTCTTT.

This CDR3 is CASSKVWAGEEGELFF. The CDR3, as DNA: TGTGCCAGCAGCAAAGTGTGGGCGGGTGAGGAGGGGGAGCTGTTTTTT. The chain couples TRBV21-1 to TRBJ2-2; the D call in the table, TRBD2, was not verified against the DNA. TRBV21-1 is a pseudogene segment. The CDR3 loop spans 16 amino acids.

This clone was seen more than once but under ten times. The rearrangement uses TRBV18 and TRBJ2-4; TRBD2 might be the D (5 bases). V was clipped by 2 bases and J by 1 base, with 12 bases between them. The CDR3 contains 16 residues. Germline lookup yields CDR1 KGHSH and CDR2 LQKENI. The CDR3: CASSPGRRGAKNIQYF. CDR3 bases: TGTGCCAGCTCACCAGGTCGAAGAGGGGCCAAAAACATTCAGTACTTC.

This sequence joins TRBV11-3 and TRBJ2-7; D assignment may be TRBD1 or TRBD2 (5 bases each). CDR1 is SGHNT and CDR2 is YENEEA in the germline V gene. Trimming shortened V by 0 bases and J by 3 bases, and 15 bases separated the two germline ends. CDR3 length equals 16 residues. This chain's CDR3 is CASSLDLWGKYYEQYF. The CDR3 DNA is TGTGCCAGCAGCTTAGATCTCTGGGGGAAATACTACGAGCAGTACTTC.